The rows below give T cell receptor beta chains drawn from one sample of a study of control samples from healthy donors and cancer patients. Profiled with immunoSEQ multiplex PCR; TCRdb holds only in-frame clones, not every one. The sample has tens of thousands of clones, about 89% seen once. Material for sequencing was blood. The receptors originated from an older woman in good health. CDR3s include the opening cysteine and the closing phenylalanine or tryptophan. A D gene is named only where the DNA matches it firmly. Clone size appears in some rows only: once, few, many, or a class for an expanded clone.

abundance: .
j_gene: TRBJ2-7
d_gene: .
v_gene: TRBV6-2/TRBV6-3
CDR3nt: TGTGCCAGCAGTTACGATTTTTCCTACGAGCAGTACTTC
CDR3aa: CASSYDFSYEQYF

abundance: once
j_gene: TRBJ1-2
d_gene: .
v_gene: TRBV11-2
CDR3nt: TGTGCCAGCAGCCCGCAGGGGAACTGGAATGGCTACACCTTC
CDR3aa: CASSPQGNWNGYTF

abundance: few
j_gene: TRBJ1-2
d_gene: .
v_gene: TRBV4-1
CDR3nt: TGCGCCAGCCGGTCCGTTGGAAGGGGCGCGGTCTATGGCTACACCTTC
CDR3aa: CASRSVGRGAVYGYTF

abundance: once
j_gene: TRBJ2-1
d_gene: TRBD2
v_gene: TRBV20-1
CDR3nt: TGCAGTGCTAGTTTCGGACTAGCGGGGTCCTACAATGAGCAGTTCTTC
CDR3aa: CSASFGLAGSYNEQFF

abundance: few
j_gene: TRBJ1-2
d_gene: .
v_gene: TRBV28
CDR3nt: TGTGCCAGCAGTTTACCCCTAAACTATGGCTACACCTTC
CDR3aa: CASSLPLNYGYTF

abundance: once
j_gene: TRBJ1-2
d_gene: TRBD1
v_gene: TRBV28
CDR3nt: TGTGCCAGTTTTGGACAGGGGGCGAACTATGGCTACACCTTC
CDR3aa: CASFGQGANYGYTF

abundance: .
j_gene: TRBJ2-6
d_gene: .
v_gene: TRBV5-1
CDR3nt: TGCGCCAGCAGTTCGGCCCACTTCTCTGGGGCCAACGTCCTGACTTTC
CDR3aa: CASSSAHFSGANVLTF

abundance: .
j_gene: TRBJ2-1
d_gene: .
v_gene: TRBV18
CDR3nt: TGTGCCAGCTCTCCGTTCGCTAGCAGCCAGTACAATGAGCAGTTCTTC
CDR3aa: CASSPFASSQYNEQFF

abundance: .
j_gene: TRBJ2-3
d_gene: TRBD2
v_gene: TRBV28
CDR3nt: TGTGCCAGCAGCCCCCCACCGGGACTAGCGGGCCCTGCCTACACAGATACGCAGTATTTT
CDR3aa: CASSPPPGLAGPAYTDTQYF

abundance: .
j_gene: TRBJ1-1
d_gene: TRBD1
v_gene: TRBV18
CDR3nt: TGTGCCAGCTCACGGGACAGGGTAGCTTTCTTT
CDR3aa: CASSRDRVAFF

abundance: .
j_gene: TRBJ2-5
d_gene: .
v_gene: TRBV5-5
CDR3nt: TGTGCCAGCAGCTTGGGGCAGACCCCAGAAACCCAGTACTTC
CDR3aa: CASSLGQTPETQYF

abundance: few
j_gene: TRBJ1-2
d_gene: TRBD1
v_gene: TRBV28
CDR3nt: TGTGCCAGCAGTACCTACAGGGGCGTTCTAAGCGGCTACACCTTC
CDR3aa: CASSTYRGVLSGYTF

abundance: once
j_gene: TRBJ2-7
d_gene: .
v_gene: TRBV14
CDR3nt: TGTGCCAGCAGCCAAGATTTGGGTACCGAGCAGTACTTC
CDR3aa: CASSQDLGTEQYF

abundance: .
j_gene: TRBJ2-1
d_gene: .
v_gene: TRBV27
CDR3nt: TGTGCCAGCAGTTTAAGGCCAGTTGGGGATGAGCAGTTCTTC
CDR3aa: CASSLRPVGDEQFF

abundance: .
j_gene: TRBJ2-7
d_gene: TRBD1
v_gene: TRBV6-1
CDR3nt: TGTGCCAGCAGTGGAATTGCAGGGGGCCAATTTGGGAGGGAGCAGTACTTC
CDR3aa: CASSGIAGGQFGREQYF

abundance: .
j_gene: TRBJ2-1
d_gene: TRBD1
v_gene: TRBV7-3
CDR3nt: TGTGCCAGCAGCTCGGGACAGCCATTCTACAATGAGCAGTTCTTC
CDR3aa: CASSSGQPFYNEQFF

abundance: .
j_gene: TRBJ1-1
d_gene: .
v_gene: TRBV28
CDR3nt: TGTGCCACTGCAATAGACACTGAAGCTTTCTTT
CDR3aa: CATAIDTEAFF

abundance: once
j_gene: TRBJ1-1
d_gene: TRBD1
v_gene: TRBV28
CDR3nt: TGTGCCAGCAGTTCTCGATTCCTGGGTTCCGGACAGGGGATGGATTGGCTGACTGAAGCTTTCTTT
CDR3aa: CASSSRFLGSGQGMDWLTEAFF

abundance: .
j_gene: TRBJ1-1
d_gene: .
v_gene: TRBV4-2
CDR3nt: TGTGCCAGCAGCCTTAAGGGGCCACAGGGCCCAAACACTGAAGCTTTCTTT
CDR3aa: CASSLKGPQGPNTEAFF

abundance: .
j_gene: TRBJ2-1
d_gene: .
v_gene: TRBV10-3
CDR3nt: TGTGCCATCAGTGAGTCTGTGATTAGGGGGGGACCTACACACTCCTACAATGAGCAGTTCTTC
CDR3aa: CAISESVIRGGPTHSYNEQFF

abundance: once
j_gene: TRBJ1-3
d_gene: .
v_gene: TRBV29-1
CDR3nt: TGCAGCGTTGGTGACAGATTCTCTGGAAACACCATATATTTT
CDR3aa: CSVGDRFSGNTIYF

abundance: few
j_gene: TRBJ1-1
d_gene: TRBD1
v_gene: TRBV5-1
CDR3nt: TGCGCCAGCAGTTCGGTATACAGGGGGCGCACTGAAGCTTTCTTT
CDR3aa: CASSSVYRGRTEAFF

abundance: once
j_gene: TRBJ2-5
d_gene: .
v_gene: TRBV11-3
CDR3nt: TGTGCCAGCAGCGCAAGGGCCAGGGGAGAAGAGACCCAGTACTTC
CDR3aa: CASSARARGEETQYF

abundance: .
j_gene: TRBJ2-3
d_gene: TRBD2
v_gene: TRBV5-8
CDR3nt: TGTGCCAGCAGCTTGGGGCTAGCGGGGGTACGAGATACGCAGTATTTT
CDR3aa: CASSLGLAGVRDTQYF

abundance: .
j_gene: TRBJ1-4
d_gene: .
v_gene: TRBV19
CDR3nt: TGTGCCAGTAGTATAGCGAGCCGGGACGGAGGTAATGAAAAACTGTTTTTT
CDR3aa: CASSIASRDGGNEKLFF

abundance: .
j_gene: TRBJ1-2
d_gene: .
v_gene: TRBV3-1/TRBV3-2
CDR3nt: TGTGCCAGCAGCCAAGATAAAACCAGCGGAGGCTACACCTTC
CDR3aa: CASSQDKTSGGYTF